Listed below are T cell receptor beta chains from one sample, sequenced in a study of T cells in Graves' hyperthyroidism and ophthalmopathy. One entry per CDR3 protein results from TCRdb running MiXCR on the multiplex PCR reads. The repertoire includes some 560,000 distinct CDR3 sequences, roughly 14% of them detected once, and roughly 7.3% sits in the top ten. The sequencing sample was made of blood. All receptors derive from a woman aged 25 to 45 with Graves' hyperthyroidism. Each CDR3 is given with its conserved first and last residue. The D gene is left open where the match is weak. Clone size is shown for a subset of rows, as once, few, many or a class of expanded clone.

V gene: TRBV29-1; J gene: TRBJ1-3; clone size: few; D gene: NA; CDR3 protein: CSVEGLDGGNTIYF; CDR3 DNA: TGCAGCGTTGAAGGTCTGGACGGTGGAAACACCATATATTTT
V gene: TRBV28; J gene: TRBJ2-4; clone size: many; D gene: NA; CDR3 protein: CASTEGAANIQYF; CDR3 DNA: TGTGCCAGCACGGAGGGGGCAGCGAACATTCAGTACTTC
V gene: TRBV20-1; J gene: TRBJ2-7; clone size: few; D gene: NA; CDR3 protein: CSARGTANHYEQYF; CDR3 DNA: TGCAGTGCTAGAGGGACAGCCAACCACTACGAGCAGTACTTC
V gene: TRBV19; J gene: TRBJ1-1; clone size: NA; D gene: NA; CDR3 protein: CASKSTGMWNTEAFF; CDR3 DNA: TGTGCCAGTAAATCTACAGGGATGTGGAACACTGAAGCTTTCTTT
V gene: TRBV7-9; J gene: TRBJ2-3; clone size: many; D gene: TRBD2; CDR3 protein: CASSRTSGGGTDTQYF; CDR3 DNA: TGTGCCAGCAGCCGGACTAGCGGAGGGGGCACAGATACGCAGTATTTT
V gene: TRBV6-1; J gene: TRBJ2-7; clone size: NA; D gene: TRBD1; CDR3 protein: CASQNRGQFAREQYF; CDR3 DNA: TGTGCCAGCCAAAACAGGGGGCAGTTCGCTCGCGAGCAGTACTTC
V gene: TRBV18; J gene: TRBJ1-4; clone size: NA; D gene: NA; CDR3 protein: CASSRTGWGLANEKLFF; CDR3 DNA: TGTGCCAGCTCACGAACTGGCTGGGGGCTGGCTAATGAAAAACTGTTTTTT
V gene: TRBV19; J gene: TRBJ2-1; clone size: few; D gene: TRBD2; CDR3 protein: CASSWGGSAYNEQFF; CDR3 DNA: TGTGCCAGTAGTTGGGGCGGGAGCGCCTACAATGAGCAGTTCTTC
V gene: TRBV28; J gene: TRBJ2-7; clone size: few; D gene: NA; CDR3 protein: CASGFGWGFYEQYF; CDR3 DNA: TGTGCCAGCGGTTTTGGGTGGGGATTCTACGAGCAGTACTTC
V gene: TRBV4-1; J gene: TRBJ2-1; clone size: NA; D gene: TRBD1; CDR3 protein: CASSQAPGTGFYNEQFF; CDR3 DNA: TGCGCCAGCAGCCAGGCCCCCGGGACAGGGTTCTACAATGAGCAGTTCTTC
V gene: TRBV15; J gene: TRBJ2-3; clone size: few; D gene: NA; CDR3 protein: CATSRGYQGRSTQYF; CDR3 DNA: TGTGCCACCAGCAGAGGTTACCAGGGTCGGAGTACGCAGTATTTT
V gene: TRBV25-1; J gene: TRBJ2-5; clone size: NA; D gene: NA; CDR3 protein: CASSAPGHIEETQYF; CDR3 DNA: TGTGCCAGCAGTGCGCCGGGACACATTGAAGAGACCCAGTACTTC
V gene: TRBV6-1; J gene: TRBJ2-2; clone size: NA; D gene: TRBD2; CDR3 protein: CASSVWAGGSGELFF; CDR3 DNA: TGTGCCAGCAGTGTGTGGGCGGGAGGGTCCGGGGAGCTGTTTTTT
V gene: TRBV19; J gene: TRBJ1-1; clone size: few; D gene: NA; CDR3 protein: CASSSADMNTEAFF; CDR3 DNA: TGTGCCAGTAGTTCAGCAGACATGAACACTGAAGCTTTCTTT
V gene: TRBV10-1; J gene: TRBJ2-1; clone size: NA; D gene: NA; CDR3 protein: CASSGSENSYNEQFF; CDR3 DNA: TGCGCCAGCAGTGGGTCGGAGAATTCCTACAATGAGCAGTTCTTC
V gene: TRBV7-2; J gene: TRBJ2-1; clone size: many; D gene: TRBD2; CDR3 protein: CASSLGVFSAGTSGNNEQFF; CDR3 DNA: TGTGCCAGCAGCTTAGGTGTTTTCTCAGCCGGGACTAGCGGGAACAATGAGCAGTTCTTC
V gene: TRBV12-3/TRBV12-4; J gene: TRBJ1-1; clone size: many; D gene: TRBD1; CDR3 protein: CASSRMTGGTEAFF; CDR3 DNA: TGTGCCAGCAGCCGAATGACAGGGGGCACTGAAGCTTTCTTT
V gene: TRBV6-2/TRBV6-3; J gene: TRBJ1-6; clone size: many; D gene: NA; CDR3 protein: CASRTDGPYNSPLHF; CDR3 DNA: TGTGCCAGCAGAACCGACGGCCCGTATAATTCACCCCTCCACTTT
V gene: TRBV5-1; J gene: TRBJ2-7; clone size: many; D gene: NA; CDR3 protein: CASSPESPSSVSSYEQYF; CDR3 DNA: TGCGCCAGCAGCCCCGAATCCCCCTCTAGCGTGAGCTCCTACGAGCAGTACTTC
V gene: TRBV10-3; J gene: TRBJ1-5; clone size: few; D gene: TRBD1; CDR3 protein: CAIRGQEGNQPQHF; CDR3 DNA: TGTGCCATCAGGGGACAGGAGGGCAATCAGCCCCAGCATTTT
V gene: TRBV11-2; J gene: TRBJ2-1; clone size: many; D gene: NA; CDR3 protein: CASSLGPGIDEQFF; CDR3 DNA: TGTGCCAGCAGCTTAGGCCCCGGGATAGATGAGCAGTTCTTC
V gene: TRBV20-1; J gene: TRBJ2-7; clone size: few; D gene: TRBD1; CDR3 protein: CSARGQGGYEQYF; CDR3 DNA: TGCAGTGCTAGAGGACAGGGGGGCTACGAGCAGTACTTC
V gene: TRBV11-2; J gene: TRBJ2-1; clone size: NA; D gene: NA; CDR3 protein: CASSPDMGNEQFF; CDR3 DNA: TGTGCCAGCAGCCCGGATATGGGTAATGAGCAGTTCTTC
V gene: TRBV29-1; J gene: TRBJ2-1; clone size: many; D gene: NA; CDR3 protein: CSVEVSDRFYNEQFF; CDR3 DNA: TGCAGCGTTGAAGTTAGCGATAGATTCTACAATGAGCAGTTCTTC
V gene: TRBV19; J gene: TRBJ2-3; clone size: few; D gene: TRBD2; CDR3 protein: CASSVLADLTDTQYF; CDR3 DNA: TGTGCCAGTAGTGTGCTAGCGGACCTCACAGATACGCAGTATTTT
V gene: TRBV2; J gene: TRBJ2-7; clone size: few; D gene: NA; CDR3 protein: CASKTGLSYEQYF; CDR3 DNA: TGTGCCAGCAAAACGGGGCTCTCCTACGAGCAGTACTTC
V gene: TRBV4-2; J gene: TRBJ2-7; clone size: many; D gene: TRBD2; CDR3 protein: CASSQEVAGGLPEQYF; CDR3 DNA: TGTGCCAGCAGCCAAGAAGTCGCGGGAGGGTTGCCCGAGCAGTACTTC
V gene: TRBV4-3; J gene: TRBJ1-1; clone size: many; D gene: NA; CDR3 protein: CASSQERGRTEAFF; CDR3 DNA: TGCGCCAGCAGCCAAGAGAGGGGTCGGACTGAAGCTTTCTTT
V gene: TRBV3-1; J gene: TRBJ1-5; clone size: many; D gene: NA; CDR3 protein: CASSQVAGNQPQHF; CDR3 DNA: TGTGCCAGCAGCCAAGTGGCAGGGAATCAGCCCCAGCATTTT
V gene: TRBV6-2/TRBV6-3; J gene: TRBJ2-2; clone size: many; D gene: NA; CDR3 protein: CASSPRPLPTGELFF; CDR3 DNA: TGTGCCAGCAGCCCTCGACCCTTACCCACCGGGGAGCTGTTTTTT
V gene: TRBV5-6; J gene: TRBJ1-4; clone size: few; D gene: NA; CDR3 protein: CASSLVNEKLFF; CDR3 DNA: TGTGCCAGCAGCTTGGTTAATGAAAAACTGTTTTTT
V gene: TRBV20-1; J gene: TRBJ2-1; clone size: few; D gene: TRBD2; CDR3 protein: CSARPMTSGSHEQFF; CDR3 DNA: TGCAGTGCTAGACCTATGACTAGCGGGAGCCATGAGCAGTTCTTC
V gene: TRBV15; J gene: TRBJ2-7; clone size: few; D gene: NA; CDR3 protein: CATSRDLGSFHEQYF; CDR3 DNA: TGTGCCACCAGCAGAGATCTAGGGTCTTTCCACGAGCAGTACTTC
V gene: TRBV7-3; J gene: TRBJ2-2; clone size: NA; D gene: TRBD2; CDR3 protein: CASSQTSGENTGELFF; CDR3 DNA: TGTGCCAGCAGCCAAACTAGCGGGGAGAACACCGGGGAGCTGTTTTTT
V gene: TRBV4-1; J gene: TRBJ1-5; clone size: few; D gene: NA; CDR3 protein: CASSQLGEGRQPQHF; CDR3 DNA: TGCGCCAGCAGCCAACTGGGGGAGGGGCGGCAGCCCCAGCATTTT
V gene: TRBV29-1; J gene: TRBJ2-1; clone size: many; D gene: TRBD2; CDR3 protein: CSVGGAGVPGEQFF; CDR3 DNA: TGCAGCGTTGGGGGAGCGGGAGTACCGGGGGAGCAGTTCTTC
V gene: TRBV18; J gene: TRBJ1-5; clone size: many; D gene: NA; CDR3 protein: CASSQGRDQPQHF; CDR3 DNA: TGTGCCAGCTCACAGGGTAGGGATCAGCCCCAGCATTTT
V gene: TRBV24-1; J gene: TRBJ2-7; clone size: many; D gene: TRBD2; CDR3 protein: CATTGTSGRDGEQYF; CDR3 DNA: TGTGCCACAACCGGGACTAGCGGGAGGGACGGCGAGCAGTACTTC
V gene: TRBV7-9; J gene: TRBJ2-7; clone size: many; D gene: NA; CDR3 protein: CASSSQTPEQYF; CDR3 DNA: TGTGCCAGCAGCTCCCAGACACCGGAGCAGTACTTC
V gene: TRBV7-2; J gene: TRBJ1-4; clone size: many; D gene: NA; CDR3 protein: CASSLQGSTNEKLFF; CDR3 DNA: TGTGCCAGCAGCTTACAGGGCTCAACTAATGAAAAACTGTTTTTT
V gene: TRBV6-2/TRBV6-3; J gene: TRBJ1-2; clone size: NA; D gene: NA; CDR3 protein: CASSPPQQGDGYTF; CDR3 DNA: TGTGCCAGCAGCCCGCCCCAACAGGGAGACGGCTACACCTTC
V gene: TRBV7-9; J gene: TRBJ2-7; clone size: many; D gene: NA; CDR3 protein: CASSSAWASFEQYF; CDR3 DNA: TGTGCCAGCAGCTCTGCCTGGGCGTCTTTCGAGCAGTACTTC
V gene: TRBV7-9; J gene: TRBJ2-7; clone size: NA; D gene: NA; CDR3 protein: CASSFDSSWDEQYF; CDR3 DNA: TGTGCCAGCAGCTTTGATTCCAGCTGGGATGAGCAGTACTTC
V gene: TRBV20-1; J gene: TRBJ2-1; clone size: NA; D gene: TRBD1; CDR3 protein: CSASADRGNEQFF; CDR3 DNA: TGCAGTGCTAGTGCCGACAGGGGCAATGAGCAGTTCTTC
V gene: TRBV7-2; J gene: TRBJ1-6; clone size: NA; D gene: TRBD1; CDR3 protein: CASSRNRGEMNSPLHF; CDR3 DNA: TGTGCCAGCAGCCGAAACAGGGGGGAGATGAATTCACCCCTCCACTTT
V gene: TRBV19; J gene: TRBJ2-2; clone size: NA; D gene: TRBD1; CDR3 protein: CASTGQGYTGELFF; CDR3 DNA: TGTGCCAGTACGGGACAGGGATACACCGGGGAGCTGTTTTTT
V gene: TRBV5-1; J gene: TRBJ2-3; clone size: many; D gene: NA; CDR3 protein: CASSLRRSYTQYF; CDR3 DNA: TGCGCCAGCAGCTTGCGAAGAAGTTATACGCAGTATTTT
V gene: TRBV30; J gene: TRBJ2-1; clone size: few; D gene: NA; CDR3 protein: CAWSVPPGGRHPSNNEQFF; CDR3 DNA: TGTGCCTGGAGTGTACCCCCTGGAGGGCGCCACCCCTCTAACAATGAGCAGTTCTTC
V gene: TRBV12-3/TRBV12-4; J gene: TRBJ2-5; clone size: many; D gene: NA; CDR3 protein: CASSTREYQETQYF; CDR3 DNA: TGTGCCAGCAGTACCAGGGAGTACCAAGAGACCCAGTACTTC
V gene: TRBV6-1; J gene: TRBJ2-7; clone size: few; D gene: TRBD2; CDR3 protein: CASSVALPASGHEQYF; CDR3 DNA: TGTGCCAGCAGTGTCGCCCTACCCGCTAGCGGTCACGAGCAGTACTTC
V gene: TRBV24-1; J gene: TRBJ2-1; clone size: few; D gene: TRBD2; CDR3 protein: CATSAAGGKIEQFF; CDR3 DNA: TGTGCCACCAGTGCAGCGGGAGGGAAGATTGAGCAGTTCTTC
V gene: TRBV15; J gene: TRBJ2-1; clone size: few; D gene: TRBD2; CDR3 protein: CATSRDGLAGDSEQFF; CDR3 DNA: TGTGCCACCAGCAGAGATGGGCTAGCGGGAGATTCTGAGCAGTTCTTC
V gene: TRBV10-3; J gene: TRBJ1-3; clone size: NA; D gene: NA; CDR3 protein: CAISERGVGNTIYF; CDR3 DNA: TGTGCCATCAGTGAGAGAGGGGTTGGAAACACCATATATTTT